These 28 T cell receptor beta chains were sequenced from one sample in a study of cytomegalovirus exposure and HLA in healthy donors. Researchers ran the PCR with 60 Vbeta and 13 Jbeta primers. Only in-frame clones appear in the TCRdb table, and some are missing; sequencing was by immunoSEQ multiplex PCR. The sample lists over 120,000 clones, 80% seen once, with 2% to 2.5% in the top ten. Sequenced material: PBMCs. These receptors all come from a man aged 45 to 65 in good health and CMV-seronegative.

The chain links TRBV7-8 to TRBJ2-5, with TRBD2 matching 10 bases. The trim removed 0 bases at V and 2 bases at J, leaving 9 bases unmatched. This CDR3 contains 18 residues. Germline V gives CDR1 SGHVS, CDR2 FQNEAQ. CDR3 residues: CASSLAKGLAGAQETQYF. As DNA, the CDR3 is TGTGCCAGCAGCTTAGCGAAGGGTCTAGCGGGGGCACAAGAGACCCAGTACTTC.

This clone was detected only a few times. The chain recombines TRBV15 with TRBJ2-3, with 8 positions matching TRBD2. Per germline, CDR1 LNHNV and CDR2 YYDKDF (reference sequence). The V and J ends lost 0 bases and 6 bases, in that order; junction bases with no gene match: 8. The CDR3 is 16 amino acids. Written as DNA, the CDR3 is TGTGCCACCAGCAGAGATCGCGGGGGGCCTTTTGATACGCAGTATTTT. It is translated as CATSRDRGGPFDTQYF.

J is TRBJ1-2 and V is TRBV30, with 7 bases matching TRBD1. CDR1 and CDR2 (germline): GTSNPN, SVGIG (reference sequence). CDR3 length: 13 amino acids. J was trimmed by 2 bases and V by 8 bases; bases with no gene match: 8. The DNA for the CDR3 is TGTGCCGGACACAAGGGGGCAAACTATGGCTACACCTTC. It encodes CAGHKGANYGYTF.

This clone was observed once. V is TRBV19 and J is TRBJ1-2; 12 nucleotides match TRBD1. The CDR3 is 15 residues long. Germline assignment: CDR1 LNHDA and CDR2 SQIVND (reference sequence). The V gene end was trimmed by 5 bases and the J gene end by 4 bases; junction bases not matched to a gene: 5. The CDR3 region has the DNA TGTGCCAGTAGTTTAGGGACAGGGGGCGTCTATGGCTACACCTTC. Translating gives CASSLGTGGVYGYTF.

The chain carries TRBV28 and TRBJ1-3; 9 bases match TRBD1. The CDR3 consists of 16 residues. Per germline, CDR1 MDHEN and CDR2 SYDVKM. After removal of 7 bases from V and 0 bases from J, the junction contained 7 bases not matched to a gene. CDR3 loop: CASNRDRGFSGNTIYF. Here the CDR3 DNA reads TGTGCCAGCAATCGCGACAGGGGGTTCTCTGGAAACACCATATATTTT.

The chain uses TRBV5-1 and TRBJ1-2, with 7 nucleotides matching TRBD1. Trimming at V came to 4 bases and at J to 6 bases, leaving 6 bases not matched to a gene. Germline loops: CDR1 SGHRS, CDR2 YFSETQ. The CDR3 extends over 13 amino acids. The CDR3 bases are TGCGCCAGCAGCCGGAACAGGGGCGATGGCTACACCTTC. Translation: CASSRNRGDGYTF.

This chain uses TRBV5-1 with TRBJ1-4, with TRBD1 matching over 7 bases. V shed 4 bases, J shed 8 bases, and the junction held 8 bases outside the gene matches. The CDR3 totals 14 residues. Germline V CDR1 and CDR2: SGHRS, YFSETQ. CDR3 sequence reads: CASSRGQSEEKLFF. The CDR3 DNA reads as TGCGCCAGCAGCAGGGGACAGAGCGAAGAAAAACTGTTTTTT.

V usage is TRBV5-5 and J usage is TRBJ2-2, with D perhaps matching TRBD2 (6 bases). Trimming cost V 1 base and J 0 bases, with 13 bases left between them. The CDR3 contains 17 residues. The germline V gene has CDR1 SGHKS and CDR2 YYEKEE (reference sequence). CDR3 sequence: CASSLSAGRSNTGELFF. The CDR3, as DNA: TGTGCCAGCAGCTTGTCGGCGGGACGTTCGAACACCGGGGAGCTGTTTTTT. The complete variable domain, with remaining parts taken from reference TRBV5-5 and TRBJ2-2, reads DAGVTQSPTHLIKTRGQQVTLRCSPISGHKSVSWYQQVLGQGPQFIFQYYEKEERGRGNFPDRFSARQFPNYSSELNVNALLLGDSALYLCASSLSAGRSNTGELFFGEGSRLTVL.

The gene calls are TRBV4-2 and TRBJ2-7; D call uncertain. Trimming took off 0 bases at V and 7 bases at J, with 13 bases between the two ends. From germline, CDR1 is LGHNA and CDR2 YNFKEQ. CDR3 size: 14 residues. Written as DNA, the CDR3 is TGTGCCAGCAGCCAAGATTCTCAGTTCGGGGAGCAGTACTTC. This gives the protein CASSQDSQFGEQYF.

The V and J genes are TRBV27 and TRBJ2-1, with 14 bases matching TRBD2. Looked up from germline, CDR1 is MNHEY and CDR2 is SMNVEV (reference sequence). Trimming took 5 bases from V and 2 from J; bases not matched to a gene: 8. The CDR3 has 18 residues. CDR3 DNA sequence: TGTGCCAGCAGTCCCGGGACTAGCGGGAGTAAGCCCTACAATGAGCAGTTCTTC. Amino acid sequence: CASSPGTSGSKPYNEQFF.

J is TRBJ2-3 and V is TRBV5-1; 11 bases match TRBD2. Looked up from germline, CDR1 is SGHRS and CDR2 is YFSETQ. The trim removed 5 bases at V and 2 bases at J, leaving 7 bases unmatched. This CDR3 is built from 16 residues. The CDR3 sequence: CASRAASGGSTDTQYF. The CDR3 DNA reads TGCGCCAGCAGGGCCGCTAGCGGGGGGTCCACAGATACGCAGTATTTT.

This clone was counted once. This chain connects TRBV28 to TRBJ2-5; 8 bases match TRBD1. The CDR3 contains 15 residues. The ends lost 6 bases at V and 3 bases at J; junction bases unmatched: 9. Germline V CDR1 and CDR2: MDHEN, SYDVKM. CDR3 in DNA: TGTGCCAGCAGCGGCTCCGGGACAGGAGAAGAGACCCAGTACTTC. Its protein is CASSGSGTGEETQYF.

The chain is built from TRBV11-2 and TRBJ2-1; weak D call: TRBD1 (5 bases). The germline V gene has CDR1 SGHAT and CDR2 FQNNGV. The CDR3 runs to 17 residues. V gave up 2 bases and J gave up 0 bases, with 14 bases separating them. CDR3 coding DNA: TGTGCCAGCAGCTTACGGTCAGGGTGGAGCTCCTACAATGAGCAGTTCTTC. Its protein product is CASSLRSGWSSYNEQFF.

This chain uses TRBV5-4 with TRBJ2-7, with 8 bases identical to TRBD2. The J segment lost 1 base and the V segment lost 4 bases, leaving 7 bases of the junction unmatched. The CDR3 covers 15 residues. CDR1 and CDR2 from the germline V gene are SGHNT and YYREEE (reference sequence). The CDR3 is CASSPGTRGSYEQYF. For the CDR3, the DNA is TGTGCCAGCAGCCCCGGGACTAGAGGGTCCTACGAGCAGTACTTC.

The J gene is TRBJ2-7, the V gene TRBV6-1; the D gene is possibly TRBD2 (6 bases). The germline V gene has CDR1 MNHNS and CDR2 SASEGT. The V end lost 4 bases, the J end lost 10 bases, and 17 bases lay between the germline ends. CDR3 length: 13 amino acids. The CDR3, as DNA: TGTGCCAGCAGTGTGGAACGGGAGACGTCCCAGTACTTC. Protein sequence: CASSVERETSQYF.

The genes are TRBV25-1 and TRBJ2-5; D call uncertain. V was trimmed by 7 bases and J by 2 bases, leaving 17 bases between them. The CDR3 runs 15 residues. Germline assignment: CDR1 MGHDK and CDR2 SYGVNS. CDR3 loop: CASTPSENPQETQYF. The CDR3 nucleotides read TGTGCCAGCACCCCCAGCGAGAACCCACAAGAGACCCAGTACTTC.

J is TRBJ2-2 and V is TRBV5-4; 8 nucleotides agree with TRBD1. J lost 2 bases, V lost 4 bases, and 4 bases had no gene match. Germline-derived CDR1 and CDR2 are SGHNT and YYREEE (reference sequence). The length of the CDR3 is 15 residues. The CDR3 DNA reads TGTGCCAGCAGCAAGACAGGGGCAAACACCGGGGAGCTGTTTTTT. Its protein is CASSKTGANTGELFF. The full variable domain, with the rest looked up from reference TRBV5-4 and TRBJ2-2, is ETGVTQSPTHLIKTRGQQVTLRCSSQSGHNTVSWYQQALGQGPQFIFQYYREEENGRGNFPPRFSGLQFPNYSSELNVNALELDDSALYLCASSKTGANTGELFFGEGSRLTVL.

The CDR3 DNA follows: TGTGCCAGCAGTTTATTCAGGGGAGGGCCACCCCTCCACTTT. It is translated as CASSLFRGGPPLHF. V usage is TRBV27 and J usage is TRBJ1-6; D is possibly TRBD1 (6 bases). The germline CDR1 and CDR2 sequences are MNHEY and SMNVEV (reference sequence). V dropped 1 base and J dropped 11 bases, with 12 bases sitting between them. This CDR3 has 14 residues.

In this sample, this clone turned up a few times. The chain is built from TRBV5-1 and TRBJ1-4; no clear D gene. Germline CDR1 reads SGHRS; CDR2 reads YFSETQ. Trimming removed 0 bases at V and 8 bases at J, with 14 bases between. The CDR3 totals 15 residues. The CDR3 coding sequence is TGCGCCAGCAGCTTGGAAGGCAGCGGAAAAGAAAAACTGTTTTTT. Its protein product is CASSLEGSGKEKLFF.

The V and J genes are TRBV19 and TRBJ2-2; D is perhaps TRBD1 (8 bases). Per germline, CDR1 LNHDA and CDR2 SQIVND (reference sequence). The CDR3 is 15 amino acids. Between the trimmed V and J ends, which lost 9 bases and 8 bases, there was a span of 22 bases. The CDR3: CASITGGGSTGELFF. CDR3 nucleotides: TGTGCCAGCATTACAGGGGGGGGATCTACTGGGGAGCTGTTTTTT.

J is TRBJ1-1 and V is TRBV5-6; D call uncertain. The CDR3 totals 16 residues. V gave up 0 bases and J gave up 0 bases, with 12 bases separating them. Germline V gene lookup returns CDR1 SGHDT and CDR2 YYEEEE. The CDR3 loop reads CASSLVSVLLNTEAFF. The CDR3 nucleotides are TGTGCCAGCAGCTTGGTGAGCGTGCTATTGAACACTGAAGCTTTCTTT.

The V gene is TRBV28, the J gene TRBJ1-5; D uncertain. CDR1 is MDHEN, CDR2 SYDVKM, per germline. With 3 bases removed from V and 3 bases from J, the gap between germline ends came to 9 bases. The CDR3 contains 14 residues. CDR3 bases: TGTGCCAGCAGTTTTTCAGGAAACAATCAGCCCCAGCATTTT. The encoded protein is CASSFSGNNQPQHF.

The chain couples TRBV25-1 to TRBJ2-3, with 9 bases fitting TRBD1. With V trimmed by 0 bases and J by 1 base, 2 bases remained unmatched. The germline V gene encodes CDR1 MGHDK and CDR2 SYGVNS. The CDR3 spans 16 residues. CDR3 coding DNA: TGTGCCAGCAGTGAATATAGGACAGGGGGCACAGATACGCAGTATTTT. Translating gives CASSEYRTGGTDTQYF.

The chain carries TRBV7-6 and TRBJ2-7, with 9 positions matching TRBD1. This CDR3 region has 16 residues. The V and J ends lost 1 base and 6 bases, in that order; junction bases with no gene match: 10. Germline CDR1 is SGHVS and CDR2 is FNYEAQ. CDR3 in amino acids: CASSLGGGTGYPEQYF. The CDR3 coding sequence is TGTGCCAGCAGCTTAGGAGGCGGGACAGGGTATCCCGAGCAGTACTTC.

The CDR3, as DNA: TGTGCCAGGCGTTCTAGCAATCAGCCCCAGCATTTT. This gives the protein CARRSSNQPQHF. The V call is TRBV27, the J call TRBJ1-5; no definite D call. Germline values: CDR1 MNHEY, CDR2 SMNVEV (reference sequence). The CDR3 loop spans 12 amino acids. Deletions cut 9 bases from V and 0 bases from J, with 6 bases between.

This clone has only a few counts. The J gene is TRBJ2-2, the V gene TRBV5-1; 7 nucleotides align to TRBD2. The V and J ends lost 0 bases and 9 bases, in that order; junction bases with no gene match: 11. Germline CDR1 is SGHRS and CDR2 is YFSETQ. The CDR3 totals 16 residues. The CDR3 DNA sequence: TGCGCCAGCAGCTTGGCCGCCGTTGCGGGAGAGCGGGAGCTGTTTTTT. This encodes CASSLAAVAGERELFF.

V usage is TRBV7-9 and J usage is TRBJ2-7; TRBD1 is a possible D gene (6 bases). This CDR3 has 12 residues. The germline CDR1 and CDR2 sequences are SEHNR and FQNEAQ (reference sequence). Trimming stripped 8 bases from V and 4 bases from J, with 12 bases between. The CDR3 is CASGTGTYEQYF. The CDR3 region has the DNA TGTGCCAGCGGTACAGGGACGTACGAGCAGTACTTC.

This clone turned up a few times. The chain links TRBV28 to TRBJ1-2, with 11 bases fitting TRBD1. With 3 bases clipped from V and 4 bases from J, the junction kept 7 bases outside the gene matches. Germline-derived CDR1 and CDR2 are MDHEN and SYDVKM. The CDR3 contains 16 residues. The CDR3 protein is CASSFTRTGGTYGYTF. CDR3 in DNA: TGTGCCAGCAGTTTTACACGGACAGGGGGCACCTATGGCTACACCTTC.